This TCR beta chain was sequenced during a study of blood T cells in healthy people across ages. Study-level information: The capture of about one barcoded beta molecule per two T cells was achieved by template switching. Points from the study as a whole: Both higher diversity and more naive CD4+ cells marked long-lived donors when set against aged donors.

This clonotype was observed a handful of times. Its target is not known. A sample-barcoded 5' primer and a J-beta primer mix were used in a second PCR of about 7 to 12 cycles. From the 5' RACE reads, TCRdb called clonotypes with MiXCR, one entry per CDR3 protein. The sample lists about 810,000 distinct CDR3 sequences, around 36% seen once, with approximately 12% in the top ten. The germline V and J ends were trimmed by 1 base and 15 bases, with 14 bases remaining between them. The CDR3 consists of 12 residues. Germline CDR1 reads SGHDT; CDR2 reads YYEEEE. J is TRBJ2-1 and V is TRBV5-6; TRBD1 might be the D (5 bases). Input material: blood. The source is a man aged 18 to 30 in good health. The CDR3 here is CASSLWGTGGFF. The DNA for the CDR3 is TGTGCCAGCAGCTTGTGGGGCACAGGTGGGTTCTTC.